This T cell receptor beta chain was recorded in a study of cytomegalovirus exposure and HLA in healthy donors. Study-level findings and limits: It was only CMV serostatus that was available as immune exposure information. Among TCR beta chains, those listed as cytomegalovirus-associated numbered more than 150.

The PCR contained 60 Vbeta and 13 Jbeta primers. Some clones are missing from TCRdb's copy, which holds only in-frame ones; the method was immunoSEQ multiplex PCR. This table holds just under 65,000 clones, over 75% found once. V gave up 5 bases and J gave up 7 bases, with 17 bases separating them. The germline CDR1 and CDR2 sequences are LNHNV and YYDKDF (reference sequence). The CDR3 totals 14 residues. As concerns this clone: Its antigen is still unknown.

The clonotype originates from a woman in her twenties or thirties in good health and CMV-seronegative. The source material was PBMCs. The chain recombines TRBV15 with TRBJ1-1, with a tentative D call TRBD1 (5 bases). The CDR3 sequence: CATSGLRIRGEAFF. CDR3 DNA: TGTGCCACCAGCGGCCTAAGGATTAGGGGTGAAGCTTTCTTT.